This T cell receptor (beta chain) was identified in a study of Ad26.COV2.S vaccination and SARS-CoV-2 variants. Whole-study results and caveats: Non-spike TCR breadth did not differ much between vaccine and placebo recipients.

As for this clone: Its antigen remains unidentified. The same CDR3 can be traced to other DNA sequences in this sample.

Using immunoSEQ multiplex PCR, the repertoire was profiled, and TCRdb retains in-frame clones only, with some absent. The sample yields just over 350,000 clones, about 90% seen once. The length of the CDR3 is 14 residues. Germline CDR1 reads SGHRS; CDR2 reads YFSETQ. V lost 2 bases, J lost 2 bases, and 7 bases lay in between. Specimen: peripheral blood, collected after recovery from COVID-19. The TCR comes from a human donor who had recovered from COVID-19. The chain combines TRBV5-1 with TRBJ1-4, with TRBD1 as a possible D gene (6 bases). Here the CDR3 DNA reads TGCGCCAGCAGCTTAGGGGGGACTAATGAAAAACTGTTTTTT. It specifies CASSLGGTNEKLFF.